This entry lists 17 T cell receptor beta chains sequenced from one sample in a study of CD8+ T cells in alopecia areata. Sorting used CD4, CD8alpha, NKG2D, NKG2ACE and other markers on pooled cutaneous lymph node cells. Isolated RNA was reverse transcribed into cDNA used as the sequencing template. Only in-frame clones appear in the TCRdb table, and some are missing; sequencing was by immunoSEQ multiplex PCR. Observed in the sample are approximately 300,000 clones, none of them singletons. The sequenced material came from CD4+ T cells sorted from a lymph node. These receptors all come from a C3H/HeJ mouse with alopecia areata. Strain haplotype (MHC): H2-k.

This clone was observed a handful of times. Here the gene names and germline are mouse. The CDR3 extends 3 residues past the end of the read, so its final part is completed from the germline J gene. Distinct nucleotide sequences in the sample also encode this CDR3. The chain recombines TRBV13-2 with TRBJ1-6; TRBD1 aligns across 8 bases. TRBJ1-6 qualifies as an ORF whose function is uncertain. The CDR3 runs 15 residues. CDR1 and CDR2 from the germline V gene are NNHNN and SYGAGS (reference sequence). V lost 1 base to trimming and J lost 4 bases; unmatched junction nucleotides: 1. CDR3 sequence reads: CASGDHRGYNSPLYF. The part of the CDR3 DNA that was read is TGTGCCAGCGGTGATCACAGGGGGTATAATTCGCCC.

A word on this clone: Any gene name here is a mouse gene name. The read finishes 4 residues shy of the CDR3 end, and the germline J gene is used to complete it. Other DNA sequences in this sample translate to the same CDR3. This chain links TRBV13-3 with TRBJ2-3, with 8 bases fitting TRBD1. This CDR3 region has 14 residues. J lost 0 bases, V lost 5 bases, and 2 bases had no gene match. Germline V gene sequence: CDR1 NNHDY, CDR2 SYVADS. The chain's CDR3 is CASRDRVSAETLYF. The sequenced part of the CDR3 DNA is TGTGCCAGCAGGGACAGGGTTAGTGCAGAA.

This clone was seen a few times. Gene names are the mouse ones. The read is 4 residues too short to cover the CDR3 end, so that end is filled in from the germline J gene. The chain links TRBV13-2 to TRBJ2-5; D remains unclear. CDR3 length: 13 amino acids. V lost 4 bases to trimming and J lost 0 bases, with 6 bases between them. Germline CDR1 and CDR2: NNHNN and SYGAGS (reference sequence). CDR3 sequence: CASGSSNQDTQYF. The CDR3 DNA, read in part, is TGTGCCAGCGGTTCCAGTAACCAAGAC.

This clone was counted between two and nine times. All gene names here are mouse names. This specimen includes other DNA sequences encoding the same CDR3. CDR3 region: CAWSLEGGAETLYF. CDR3 bases read: TGTGCCTGGAGTCTAGAGGGTGGTGCAGAA. V and J are TRBV31 and TRBJ2-3, with D hard to call. The sequence runs out 4 residues before the end of the CDR3; the remainder is reconstructed from the germline J gene. The CDR3 is 14 amino acids. CDR1 GKSSPN and CDR2 SITVG come from the germline V gene. Trimming stripped 0 bases from V and 1 base from J, with 8 bases between.

This clone was detected only a few times. Genes and germline come from the mouse. The read ends 4 residues shy of where the CDR3 ends; the end is completed using the germline J gene. The rearrangement uses TRBV5 and TRBJ2-5; D may be TRBD1 (7 bases). Germline values: CDR1 LGHNA, CDR2 YNLKQL (reference sequence). This CDR3 has 13 residues. The CDR3 loop is CASSQRGRDTQYF. Partial CDR3 DNA: TGTGCCAGCAGCCAAAGGGGGCGAGAC.

As to this clone: These gene names are mouse names. The CDR3 end is not reached by the read, which stops 4 residues before it; the germline J gene fills it in. The sample has other DNA sequences that encode this CDR3 too. This chain links TRBV19 with TRBJ2-1, with D perhaps TRBD2 (6 bases). The CDR3 covers 14 residues. Germline V lookup: CDR1 FNHDT, CDR2 SITEND (reference sequence). Trimming removed 4 bases from V and 1 base from J, with 9 bases in between. CDR3 DNA (partial): TGTGCCAGCAGTGGTTGGGGGAACTATGCT. Protein product: CASSGWGNYA. The whole CDR3 sequence reads CASSGWGNYAEQFF.

A word on this clone: Mouse germline and gene names are used. The read comes to an end 4 residues before the CDR3 does, leaving the germline J gene to fill in the end. V gene TRBV1 combines with J gene TRBJ2-7; unclear D gene. Germline CDR1 and CDR2: NSQYPW and LRSPGD (reference sequence). This CDR3 has 14 amino acids. The CDR3 bases that were read are TGCACCTGCAGTGCAGATTCCGCAGAATAT. This sequence encodes CTCSADSAEY. Given in full, the CDR3 is CTCSADSAEYEQYF.

This clone was seen at least ten times. Gene labels here are mouse ones. The part of the CDR3 DNA that was read is TGTGCCAGCAGCCCCTGGGGGGGCAAGGGTGCAGAA. It codes for CASSPWGGKGAE. The full CDR3 sequence reads CASSPWGGKGAETLYF. The chain couples TRBV5 to TRBJ2-3, with 10 bases identical to TRBD2. The CDR3 goes on 4 residues after the read ends, and that part is filled in from the germline J gene. Looked up from germline, CDR1 is LGHNA and CDR2 is YNLKQL (reference sequence). Unmatched junction bases numbered 5, after V lost 4 bases and J lost 1 base. This CDR3 region has 16 residues.

This clone showed up just a few times. Mouse gene names and germline throughout. Read coverage stops 4 residues before the CDR3 terminus; the germline J gene supplies the remainder. This chain joins TRBV1 and TRBJ2-1, with 8 bases that match TRBD2. The junction had 4 bases not matched to a gene; V was cut back by 3 bases and J by 0 bases. From germline, CDR1 is NSQYPW and CDR2 LRSPGD (reference sequence). The CDR3 sequence is 16 residues long. Partial CDR3 DNA: TGCACCTGCAGTGCCCTGGGGGGCTCTAACTATGCT. Translation gives CTCSALGGSNYA. The full CDR3 protein is CTCSALGGSNYAEQFF.

This clone has only a few counts. Germline and genes here are mouse. The CDR3 end lies 4 residues beyond the end of the read and is filled in from the germline J gene. The chain links TRBV17 to TRBJ2-5; TRBD2 might be the D (6 bases). This CDR3 is built from 15 residues. The germline CDR1 and CDR2 sequences are MNHDT and YYDKIL. With 3 bases removed from V and 2 bases from J, the gap between germline ends came to 12 bases. CDR3 sequence: CASSRMDGGQDTQYF. The sequenced CDR3 bases are TGTGCTAGCAGTAGGATGGATGGGGGCCAAGAC. Looking up the rest from reference TRBV17 and TRBJ2-5 gives the full variable domain: DTTVKQNPRYKLARVGKPVNLICSQTMNHDTMYWYQKKPNQAPKLLLFYYDKILNREADTFEKFQSSRPNNSFCSLYIGSAGLEYSAMYLCASSRMDGGQDTQYFGPGTRLLVL.

This clone was detected only a few times. Here the gene names and germline are mouse. With the read ending 4 residues before the CDR3 end, the germline J gene is used to fill in that end. J is TRBJ2-5 and V is TRBV13-3; the match to TRBD2 covers 13 bases. Looked up from germline, CDR1 is NNHDY and CDR2 is SYVADS. The CDR3 runs 15 residues. This CDR3 reads CASRPDWGGPDTQYF. The sequenced part of the CDR3 DNA is TGTGCCAGCAGACCGGACTGGGGGGGCCCAGAC.

Of note for this clone: Mouse gene names and germline throughout. The CDR3 extends 4 residues past the end of the read, so its final part is completed from the germline J gene. V and J are TRBV19 and TRBJ2-1; D is uncertain. The CDR3 has 14 amino acids. The germline V gene has CDR1 FNHDT and CDR2 SITEND (reference sequence). Trimming stripped 1 base from V and 1 base from J, with 6 bases between. The CDR3 loop is CASSIKQNYAEQFF. The DNA read from the CDR3 is TGTGCCAGCAGTATAAAACAAAACTATGCT. Drawing the rest from reference TRBV19 and TRBJ2-1, the complete variable domain is GGIITQTPKFLIGQEGQKLTLKCQQNFNHDTMYWYRQDSGKGLRLIYYSITENDLQKGDLSEGYDASREKKSSFSLTVTSAQKNEMAVFLCASSIKQNYAEQFFGPGTRLTVL.

This clone was observed at least ten times. Mouse germline and gene names are used. The sequence runs out 4 residues before the end of the CDR3; the remainder is reconstructed from the germline J gene. The rearrangement links TRBV17 to TRBJ2-5; D uncertain. Trimming took 3 bases from V and 3 from J, leaving 4 bases between them. This CDR3 is 12 amino acids long. Germline V gene data show CDR1 as MNHDT and CDR2 as YYDKIL. The CDR3 spells CASSSWQDTQYF. The sequenced CDR3 bases are TGTGCTAGCAGTAGCTGGCAAGAC.

This clone appeared a few times. Mouse gene names and germline throughout. The CDR3 end falls 4 residues outside the read, so it is completed with the germline J gene. The chain recombines TRBV1 with TRBJ2-2, with 9 bases fitting TRBD2. Looked up from germline, CDR1 is NSQYPW and CDR2 is LRSPGD (reference sequence). This CDR3 has 15 residues. V lost 4 bases, J lost 6 bases, and 6 bases stayed unmatched. This CDR3 is CTCSDWGGAPGQLYF. Partial CDR3 DNA: TGCACCTGCAGTGATTGGGGGGGCGCCCCCGGG.

With regard to this clone: Gene names refer to mouse genes. The read ends 4 residues shy of where the CDR3 ends; the end is completed using the germline J gene. J is TRBJ2-2 and V is TRBV19, with 10 bases that match TRBD1. The CDR3 has 15 amino acids. The V gene's germline CDR1 is FNHDT and CDR2 SITEND (reference sequence). With 2 bases clipped from V and 3 bases from J, the junction kept 1 base outside the gene matches. Incomplete CDR3 DNA: TGTGCCAGCAGTATGGACAGGGGGGACACCGGG. Its translation: CASSMDRGDTG. The whole CDR3 protein is CASSMDRGDTGQLYF.

This clone was counted many times. Gene names and germline refer to mouse. The read terminates 4 residues ahead of where the CDR3 ends, so the germline J gene completes it. This chain joins TRBV19 and TRBJ2-3; 7 bases match TRBD1. The CDR3 runs 13 residues. The germline V gene encodes CDR1 FNHDT and CDR2 SITEND (reference sequence). The DNA read from the CDR3 is TGTGCCAGCCTCCTCCGGGACAGAGAA. This encodes CASLLRDRE. The whole CDR3 protein is CASLLRDRETLYF.

With respect to this clone: Each gene name is a mouse one. Coverage ceases 4 residues before the CDR3 finishes, and the germline J gene fills in the end. The sample carries other DNA sequences with the same CDR3. The chain links TRBV5 to TRBJ2-1, with TRBD2 matching 12 bases. J was trimmed by 4 bases and V by 0 bases; bases with no gene match: 1. Germline V CDR1 and CDR2: LGHNA, YNLKQL (reference sequence). The CDR3 extends over 16 amino acids. The sequenced part of the CDR3 DNA is TGTGCCAGCAGCCAAGAGGGACTGGGGGGATATGCT. Residues: CASSQEGLGGYA. The whole CDR3 sequence is CASSQEGLGGYAEQFF.